This entry describes one TCR beta chain. The CDR3 covers 16 residues. Germline CDR1 and CDR2: LNHNV and YYDKDF (reference sequence). V lost 0 bases to trimming and J lost 2 bases, with 11 bases between them. The time point is: after neoadjuvant nivolumab, at surgical resection. Measured with immunoSEQ multiplex PCR; TCRdb has only the in-frame clones, and not every one. The sample holds about 14,000 clones, less than 80% seen once. The data were taken from a study of neoadjuvant anti-PD-1 for oral cavity cancer. This sample comprised PBMCs, obtained after nivolumab (anti-PD-1) treatment. This TCR was recovered from a person aged 40 to 85 with oral cavity squamous cell carcinoma. J is TRBJ1-5 and V is TRBV15; D might be TRBD1 (5 bases). This chain's CDR3 is CATSRDRGFGNQPQHF. The CDR3 DNA reads TGTGCCACCAGCAGAGATAGGGGCTTTGGCAATCAGCCCCAGCATTTT.